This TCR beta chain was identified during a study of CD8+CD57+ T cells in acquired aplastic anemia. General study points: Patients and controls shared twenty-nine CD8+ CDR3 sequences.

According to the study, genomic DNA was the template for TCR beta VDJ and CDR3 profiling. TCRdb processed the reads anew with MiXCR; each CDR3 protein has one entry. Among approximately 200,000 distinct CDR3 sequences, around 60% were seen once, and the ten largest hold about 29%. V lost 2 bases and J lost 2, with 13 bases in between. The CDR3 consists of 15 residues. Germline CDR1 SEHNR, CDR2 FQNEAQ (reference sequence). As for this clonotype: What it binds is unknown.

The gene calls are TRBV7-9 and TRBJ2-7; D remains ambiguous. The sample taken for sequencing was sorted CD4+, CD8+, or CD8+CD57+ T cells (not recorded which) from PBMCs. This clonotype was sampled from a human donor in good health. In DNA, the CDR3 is TGTGCCAGCAGCTTAATGTCAGGTGGTCCCTACGAGCAGTACTTC. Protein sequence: CASSLMSGGPYEQYF.